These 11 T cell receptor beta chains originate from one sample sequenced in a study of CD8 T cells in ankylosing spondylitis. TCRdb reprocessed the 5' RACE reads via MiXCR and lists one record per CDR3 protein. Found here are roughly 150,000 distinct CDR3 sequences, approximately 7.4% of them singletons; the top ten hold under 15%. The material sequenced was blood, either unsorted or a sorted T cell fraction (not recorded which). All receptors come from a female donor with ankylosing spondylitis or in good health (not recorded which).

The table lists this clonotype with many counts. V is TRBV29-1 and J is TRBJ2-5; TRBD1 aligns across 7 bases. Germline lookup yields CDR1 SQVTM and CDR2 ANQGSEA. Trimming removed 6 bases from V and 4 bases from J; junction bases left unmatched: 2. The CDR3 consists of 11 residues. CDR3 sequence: CSVDRTETQYF. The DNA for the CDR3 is TGCAGCGTGGACAGGACAGAGACCCAGTACTTC.

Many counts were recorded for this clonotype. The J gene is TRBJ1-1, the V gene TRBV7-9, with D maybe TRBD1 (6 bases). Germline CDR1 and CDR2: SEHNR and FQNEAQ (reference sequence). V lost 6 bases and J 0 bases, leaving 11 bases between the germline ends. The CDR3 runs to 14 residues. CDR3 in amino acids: CASSLDRLNTEAFF. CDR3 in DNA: TGTGCCAGCAGTTTGGACAGACTGAACACTGAAGCTTTCTTT.

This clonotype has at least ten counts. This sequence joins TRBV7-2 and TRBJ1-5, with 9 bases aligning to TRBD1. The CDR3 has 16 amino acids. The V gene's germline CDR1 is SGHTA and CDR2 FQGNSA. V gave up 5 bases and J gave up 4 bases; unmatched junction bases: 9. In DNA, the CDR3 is TGTGCCAGCAGCCTAGAGACAGGGGGAGGAAATCAGCCCCAGCATTTT. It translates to CASSLETGGGNQPQHF. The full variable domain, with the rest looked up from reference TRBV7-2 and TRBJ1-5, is GAGVSQSPSNKVTEKGKDVELRCDPISGHTALYWYRQSLGQGLEFLIYFQGNSAPDKSGLPSDRFSAERTGGSVSTLTIQRTQQEDSAVYLCASSLETGGGNQPQHFGDGTRLSIL.

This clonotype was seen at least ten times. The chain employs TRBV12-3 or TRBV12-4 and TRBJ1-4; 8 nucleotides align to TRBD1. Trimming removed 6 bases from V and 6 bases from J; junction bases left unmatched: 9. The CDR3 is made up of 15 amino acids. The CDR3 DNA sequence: TGTGCCAGCAGCTCCACAGGGGGTCGGGATGAAAAACTGTTTTTT. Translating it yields CASSSTGGRDEKLFF.

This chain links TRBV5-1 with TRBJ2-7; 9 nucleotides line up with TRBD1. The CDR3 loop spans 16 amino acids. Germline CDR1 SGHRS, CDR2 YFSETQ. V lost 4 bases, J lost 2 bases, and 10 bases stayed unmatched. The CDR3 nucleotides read TGCGCCAGCAGCATAGACCCCGGGACAGGGACCTACGAGCAGTACTTC. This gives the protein CASSIDPGTGTYEQYF. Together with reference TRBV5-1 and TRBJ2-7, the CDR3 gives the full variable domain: KAGVTQTPRYLIKTRGQQVTLSCSPISGHRSVSWYQQTPGQGLQFLFEYFSETQRNKGNFPGRFSGRQFSNSRSEMNVSTLELGDSALYLCASSIDPGTGTYEQYFGPGTRLTVT.

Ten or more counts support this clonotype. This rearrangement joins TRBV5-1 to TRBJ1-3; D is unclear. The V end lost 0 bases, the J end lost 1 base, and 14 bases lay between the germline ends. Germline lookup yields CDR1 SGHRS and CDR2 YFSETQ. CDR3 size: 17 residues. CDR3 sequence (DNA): TGCGCCAGCAGCTTGGCGACCGATACTAGGTCTGGAAACACCATATATTTT. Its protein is CASSLATDTRSGNTIYF.

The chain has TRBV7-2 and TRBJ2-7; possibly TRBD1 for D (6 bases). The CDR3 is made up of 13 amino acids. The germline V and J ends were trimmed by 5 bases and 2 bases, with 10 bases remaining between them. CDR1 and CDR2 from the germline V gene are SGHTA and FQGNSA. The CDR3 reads CASSHGQTYEQYF. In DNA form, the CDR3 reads TGTGCCAGCAGCCACGGACAGACCTACGAGCAGTACTTC.

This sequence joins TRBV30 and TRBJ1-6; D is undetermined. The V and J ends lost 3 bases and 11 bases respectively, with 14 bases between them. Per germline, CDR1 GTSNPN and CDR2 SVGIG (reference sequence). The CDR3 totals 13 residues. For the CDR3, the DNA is TGTGCCTGGAGGCCTAATGGGAGGGCACCCCTCCACTTT. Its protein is CAWRPNGRAPLHF.

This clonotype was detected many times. CDR3 coding DNA: TGTGCCAGCAGTGGCGGGGCCACCGGGGAGCTGTTTTTT. It encodes CASSGGATGELFF. The V call is TRBV6-4, the J call TRBJ2-2; a possible D gene is TRBD2 (6 bases). Trimming took 4 bases from V and 4 from J, leaving 7 bases between them. This CDR3 contains 13 residues. The germline V gene encodes CDR1 MRHNA and CDR2 SNTAGT.

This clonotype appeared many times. The CDR3 DNA follows: TGTGCCAGCAGGACGGGACGGCAAGAGACCCAGTACTTC. Translated: CASRTGRQETQYF. The rearrangement links TRBV6-2 or TRBV6-3 to TRBJ2-5; perhaps D is TRBD1 or TRBD2 (5 bases each). The V and J ends lost 6 bases and 2 bases respectively, with 10 bases between them. This CDR3 is built from 13 residues. The germline CDR1 and CDR2 sequences are MNHEY and SVGEGT.

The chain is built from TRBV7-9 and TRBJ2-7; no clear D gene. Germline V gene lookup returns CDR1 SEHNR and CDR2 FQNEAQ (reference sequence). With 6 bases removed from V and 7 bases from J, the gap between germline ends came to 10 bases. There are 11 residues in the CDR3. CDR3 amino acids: CASSFTEEQYF. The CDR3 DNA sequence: TGTGCCAGCAGTTTTACAGAGGAGCAGTACTTC.